A single sample gave rise to the 18 T cell receptor beta chains below, sequenced in a study of spatial heterogeneity in lung cancer. Study observations and caveats: Expanded intratumoral alpha and beta TCR counts tracked tumor mutation counts.

TCRdb redid the calling of the 5' RACE reads with MiXCR, one entry per CDR3 protein. The sample lists 16,000 or so distinct CDR3 sequences, around 6.5% seen once, with around a fifth in the top ten. Antigen specificity for these receptors is unknown. Time point indicated: sample taken at primary tumor resection. The starting material was lung tumor tissue, obtained at surgery. The receptors come from a female donor with early-stage non-small cell lung cancer.

This clonotype was observed many times. The library was designed around alpha chains, so this beta chain is a stray read whose abundance carries little weight. CDR3 sequence reads: CASSAQGGETQYF. The DNA of the CDR3 is TGTGCCAGCAGTGCACAGGGAGGGGAGACCCAGTACTTC. The V and J genes are TRBV6-6 and TRBJ2-5; D is possibly TRBD2 (7 bases). Germline V gene sequence: CDR1 MNHNY, CDR2 SVGAGI (reference sequence). This CDR3 contains 13 residues. V lost 5 bases and J lost 5, with 12 bases in between.

This clonotype was observed a few times. The library was prepared for alpha chains; this beta chain is a stray read, so its frequency means little. The chain employs TRBV7-6 and TRBJ2-7, with TRBD2 as a possible D gene (6 bases). The V end lost 5 bases, the J end lost 6 bases, and 11 bases lay between the germline ends. Germline assignment: CDR1 SGHVS and CDR2 FNYEAQ. This CDR3 is built from 12 residues. This chain's CDR3 is CASSPSGPEQYF. The DNA for the CDR3 is TGTGCCAGCAGCCCCAGCGGGCCCGAGCAGTACTTC.

The table lists this clonotype with many counts. This beta chain lies outside the target of a library built for alpha chains; its clone size means little. The chain links TRBV7-6 to TRBJ1-5; unclear D gene. V shed 5 bases and J shed 2 bases, with 13 bases lying between them. Germline CDR1 reads SGHVS; CDR2 reads FNYEAQ. This CDR3 is built from 15 residues. The DNA for the CDR3 is TGTGCCAGCAGCCCTATTTCCGCCGGCAATCAGCCCCAGCATTTT. Amino acids: CASSPISAGNQPQHF. The entire variable domain, with the rest obtained from reference TRBV7-6 and TRBJ1-5, is as follows: GAGVSQSPRYKVTKRGQDVALRCDPISGHVSLYWYRQALGQGPEFLTYFNYEAQQDKSGLPNDRFSAERPEGSISTLTIQRTEQRDSAMYRCASSPISAGNQPQHFGDGTRLSIL.

In regard to this clonotype: In a library made to pick up alpha chains, this beta chain is a stray read with a size that means little. The chain is built from TRBV4-3 and TRBJ1-2; 10 nucleotides agree with TRBD1. Germline CDR1 is LGHNA and CDR2 is YSLEER. V dropped 0 bases and J dropped 4; count of bases not matched to a gene: 8. CDR3 length: 17 residues. The CDR3: CASSQDLGGQGTYGYTF. The CDR3, as DNA: TGCGCCAGCAGCCAAGATCTAGGGGGACAGGGGACCTATGGCTACACCTTC.

This clonotype was counted a few times. In a library made to pick up alpha chains, this beta chain is a stray read with a size that means little. The V call is TRBV5-1, the J call TRBJ2-1; 7 bases map to TRBD1. The junction had 3 bases not matched to a gene; V was cut back by 3 bases and J by 6 bases. The CDR3 sequence is 13 residues long. Germline V CDR1 and CDR2: SGHRS, YFSETQ. In DNA form, the CDR3 reads TGCGCCAGCAGCTCGGCAGGGGGCAATGAGCAGTTCTTC. Translating gives CASSSAGGNEQFF.

This clonotype showed up many times. This beta chain came through as a stray read in a library set up for alpha chains, and its size says little. The chain joins TRBV27 to TRBJ1-2, with 10 bases that match TRBD1. CDR3 length equals 13 residues. V lost 8 bases to trimming and J lost 6 bases; unmatched junction nucleotides: 6. Germline CDR1 reads MNHEY; CDR2 reads SMNVEV (reference sequence). In nucleotides, the CDR3 is TGTGCCAGCGGAAGGACAGGGGGGAATGGCTACACCTTC. It codes for CASGRTGGNGYTF.

In this sample, this clonotype turned up many times. This beta chain represents an off-target read in a library built for alpha chains; its size is of limited meaning. The chain couples TRBV6-5 to TRBJ2-7; 8 bases match TRBD1. Germline CDR1 reads MNHEY; CDR2 reads SVGAGI. J gave up 1 base and V 5 bases, and 7 bases lay outside the gene matches. The CDR3 is made up of 15 amino acids. The CDR3 is CASSITGTGSYEQYF. The CDR3 DNA sequence: TGTGCCAGCAGTATTACCGGGACAGGATCCTACGAGCAGTACTTC.

This clonotype is medium-sized (0.01 to 0.1%) within its sample. As an off-target read in a library built for alpha chains, this beta chain has a frequency of little significance. The gene calls are TRBV7-6 and TRBJ2-5; D not certain. From germline, CDR1 is SGHVS and CDR2 FNYEAQ. This CDR3 contains 16 residues. V lost 5 bases and J 1 base, leaving 17 bases between the germline ends. The CDR3 DNA sequence: TGTGCCAGCAGCCCAGCATGGGTTCTCACCCAAGAGACCCAGTACTTC. Translating gives CASSPAWVLTQETQYF.

This clonotype was counted a few times. This beta chain is a stray read from a library made for alpha chains; its abundance is not meaningful. The chain's CDR3 is CSARDPAGSSGNTIYF. As DNA, the CDR3 is TGCAGTGCTAGAGATCCGGCCGGAAGCTCTGGAAACACCATATATTTT. This rearrangement joins TRBV20-1 to TRBJ1-3; D unresolved. Germline loops: CDR1 DFQATT, CDR2 SNEGSKA (reference sequence). The CDR3 sequence is 16 residues long. The ends were cut back, 0 bases at V and 0 bases at J, with 12 bases in the middle.

There are many counts of this clonotype. The size of this beta chain means little, since it is a stray read in a library made for alpha chains. This chain's CDR3 is CASSLARQGVVYEQYF. DNA for the CDR3: TGCGCCAGCAGCCTTGCGCGACAGGGGGTAGTATACGAGCAGTACTTC. The V call is TRBV5-1, the J call TRBJ2-7; 9 bases map to TRBD1. CDR3 size: 16 residues. Trimming took 4 bases from V and 4 from J; bases not matched to a gene: 12. Germline V gives CDR1 SGHRS, CDR2 YFSETQ.

As regards this clonotype: This beta chain came through as a stray read in a library set up for alpha chains, and its size says little. V usage is TRBV7-2 and J usage is TRBJ2-7, with 7 bases identical to TRBD1. The CDR3 is 16 amino acids. The ends lost 0 bases at V and 2 bases at J; junction bases unmatched: 7. Germline V gene lookup returns CDR1 SGHTA and CDR2 FQGNSA. The CDR3 region has the DNA TGTGCCAGCAGCTTAGCGATGGACAGGTTCACCTACGAGCAGTACTTC. Its translation: CASSLAMDRFTYEQYF.

In this sample, this clonotype turned up many times. A library made for alpha chains picked up this beta chain off target, so its size means little. This chain links TRBV7-2 with TRBJ2-5; TRBD2 might be the D (6 bases). The germline V gene has CDR1 SGHTA and CDR2 FQGNSA. Trimming left V 5 bases short and J 7 bases short, with 11 bases between. The CDR3 is 12 amino acids. This CDR3 reads CASSAYGGTQYF. The CDR3 DNA sequence: TGTGCCAGCAGCGCGTACGGGGGGACCCAGTACTTC.

In this sample, this clonotype turned up many times. The size of this beta chain means little, since it is a stray read in a library made for alpha chains. The genes are TRBV28 and TRBJ1-1; D is perhaps TRBD1 (5 bases). This CDR3 is built from 13 residues. Germline values: CDR1 MDHEN, CDR2 SYDVKM. The ends were cut back, 4 bases at V and 5 bases at J, with 11 bases in the middle. CDR3 nucleotides: TGTGCCAGCAGTTGGGGCGCGAGAACTGAAGCTTTCTTT. This sequence encodes CASSWGARTEAFF. Based on the CDR3 plus reference TRBV28 and TRBJ1-1, the full variable domain is DVKVTQSSRYLVKRTGEKVFLECVQDMDHENMFWYRQDPGLGLRLIYFSYDVKMKEKGDIPEGYSVSREKKERFSLILESASTNQTSMYLCASSWGARTEAFFGQGTRLTVV.

This clonotype was detected ten times or more. As an off-target read in a library built for alpha chains, this beta chain has a frequency of little significance. The genes are TRBV3-1 and TRBJ2-5; TRBD2 matches 8 bases. The V gene end was trimmed by 4 bases and the J gene end by 2 bases; junction bases not matched to a gene: 9. CDR1 and CDR2 from the germline V gene are LGHDT and YNNKEL (reference sequence). CDR3 size: 16 residues. Here the CDR3 reads CASSRTAPSGQETQYF. The CDR3 nucleotides are TGTGCCAGCAGCCGAACCGCCCCTAGCGGGCAAGAGACCCAGTACTTC.

In the case of this clonotype: This beta chain is off target for a library built for alpha chains, so its abundance means little. The chain is built from TRBV30 and TRBJ1-1; D is unclear. V was shortened by 3 bases and J by 3 bases, with 5 bases between the two germline ends. Germline-derived CDR1 and CDR2 are GTSNPN and SVGIG (reference sequence). The CDR3 totals 11 residues. The CDR3 spells CAWRRDTEAFF. In DNA form, the CDR3 reads TGTGCCTGGAGGAGGGACACTGAAGCTTTCTTT.

This clonotype was seen repeatedly, ten times or more. The size of this beta chain means little, since it is a stray read in a library made for alpha chains. The V gene is TRBV5-4, the J gene TRBJ1-6, with 9 positions matching TRBD1. This CDR3 is built from 13 residues. CDR1 SGHNT and CDR2 YYREEE come from the germline V gene (reference sequence). Losses at the gene ends were 4 bases for V and 10 bases for J; bases not matched to a gene: 3. CDR3 amino acids: CASSRDRVSPLHF. The CDR3 nucleotides are TGTGCCAGCAGCCGGGACAGGGTCTCACCCCTCCACTTT.

To note about this clonotype: This beta chain slipped into a library made for alpha chains as a stray read, so its size is not meaningful. V is TRBV30 and J is TRBJ2-7, with D perhaps TRBD2 (6 bases). Germline V CDR1 and CDR2: GTSNPN, SVGIG (reference sequence). The CDR3 spans 13 residues. Trimming stripped 5 bases from V and 2 bases from J, with 13 bases between. As DNA, the CDR3 is TGTGCCTGGGGCCGGGACTCCACCTACGAGCAGTACTTC. It yields the protein CAWGRDSTYEQYF.

Judged by abundance, this clonotype is medium-sized. A library prepared for alpha chains yielded this beta chain as an off-target read; its size is of little meaning. This rearrangement joins TRBV12-5 to TRBJ2-2; D remains ambiguous. Germline lookup yields CDR1 LGHNT and CDR2 FRNRAP. The CDR3 is made up of 12 amino acids. Trimming removed 5 bases at V and 6 bases at J, with 7 bases between. CDR3 nucleotides: TGTGCTAGTGGTACCGGAGCCGGGGAGCTGTTTTTT. It yields the protein CASGTGAGELFF.